The rows below give T cell receptor beta chains drawn from one sample of a study of beta chain features in type 1 diabetes. Repertoires were generated with immunoSEQ multiplex PCR, while TCRdb's copy carries only in-frame clones and drops some. The repertoire holds about 360,000 clones, roughly 12% seen once, with more than 0.015% in the top ten. The sequencing sample was made of naive CD4+ T cells from blood. The receptors stem from a man between 18 and 35 years old in good health. Both conserved end residues are part of each CDR3. Some rows mark clone size as missing; the rest say once, few, many or name a class of expanded clone.

CDR3aa: CASSNVSGLADAYEQYF; abundance: NA; v_gene: TRBV21-1; j_gene: TRBJ2-7
CDR3aa: CASSIGGLADYEQYF; abundance: NA; v_gene: TRBV19; j_gene: TRBJ2-7
CDR3aa: CASSPSEGKLFF; abundance: NA; v_gene: TRBV18; j_gene: TRBJ1-4
CDR3aa: CASSLDSGSTDTQYF; abundance: few; v_gene: TRBV5-4; j_gene: TRBJ2-3
CDR3aa: CASSLVAGGVDTQYF; abundance: NA; v_gene: TRBV5-1; j_gene: TRBJ2-3
CDR3aa: CASSFDGGWETQYF; abundance: NA; v_gene: TRBV5-1; j_gene: TRBJ2-5
CDR3aa: CASSGSGQPQHF; abundance: NA; v_gene: TRBV2; j_gene: TRBJ1-5
CDR3aa: CASSLDLLIGGSSYEQYF; abundance: NA; v_gene: TRBV5-1; j_gene: TRBJ2-7
CDR3aa: CASSLSGAEAFF; abundance: few; v_gene: TRBV28; j_gene: TRBJ1-1
CDR3aa: CASSIGQVSYEQYF; abundance: NA; v_gene: TRBV7-2; j_gene: TRBJ2-7
CDR3aa: CASSFSDRNTGELFF; abundance: NA; v_gene: TRBV28; j_gene: TRBJ2-2
CDR3aa: CASRPRETGGGEKLFF; abundance: few; v_gene: TRBV27; j_gene: TRBJ1-4
CDR3aa: CASSRTPANTEAFF; abundance: NA; v_gene: TRBV6-5; j_gene: TRBJ1-1
CDR3aa: CASRGSQGASRGYTF; abundance: few; v_gene: TRBV6-5; j_gene: TRBJ1-2
CDR3aa: CASSQDWLEADTQYF; abundance: NA; v_gene: TRBV4-3; j_gene: TRBJ2-3
CDR3aa: CAWSRRTQETQYF; abundance: few; v_gene: TRBV30; j_gene: TRBJ2-5
CDR3aa: CASSLRGQIYEQYF; abundance: NA; v_gene: TRBV7-2; j_gene: TRBJ2-7
CDR3aa: CSVETAAYEQYF; abundance: once; v_gene: TRBV29-1; j_gene: TRBJ2-7
CDR3aa: CASSPGTGPDTQYF; abundance: NA; v_gene: TRBV7-3; j_gene: TRBJ2-3
CDR3aa: CSVGAGMNTEAFF; abundance: NA; v_gene: TRBV29-1; j_gene: TRBJ1-1
CDR3aa: CASSPGQGYTEAFF; abundance: few; v_gene: TRBV18; j_gene: TRBJ1-1
CDR3aa: CATTGQGKAGELFF; abundance: few; v_gene: TRBV19; j_gene: TRBJ2-2
CDR3aa: CASSQDFAGSWDNSPLHF; abundance: NA; v_gene: TRBV4-3; j_gene: TRBJ1-6
CDR3aa: CASSPSGTDTQYF; abundance: NA; v_gene: TRBV28; j_gene: TRBJ2-3